The 27 T cell receptor beta chains presented below share a single source sample, sequenced in a study of blood T cell repertoires in COVID-19 (dated by TCRdb to 2018 to 2020). Libraries came from the immunoSEQ multiplex PCR assay. TCRdb retrieved this table from immuneACCESS and kept in-frame rearrangements only. Not all clones are present; in checked studies, unresolved V genes account for under half, and no reason is known for the remainder. Counted in this sample were 310,000 or so clones; approximately 88% of them appeared once. The ten largest clonotypes hold 6% to 6.5% of the sample. Sample: PBMCs or T cells enriched from blood (not recorded which). The receptors were sampled from a woman in her thirties or forties who had recovered from COVID-19.

There are a few counts of this clone. The chain combines TRBV5-1 with TRBJ2-7, with TRBD2 identical over 12 bases. The CDR3 is 17 amino acids. Losses at the gene ends were 2 bases for V and 0 bases for J; bases not matched to a gene: 6. CDR1 and CDR2 from the germline V gene are SGHRS and YFSETQ. The CDR3 coding sequence is TGCGCCAGCAGCTTCGAACTAGCGGGAGGCCACTCCTACGAGCAGTACTTC. The encoded protein is CASSFELAGGHSYEQYF.

This chain uses TRBV29-1 with TRBJ2-7; D is possibly TRBD1 (6 bases). V was trimmed by 6 bases and J by 1 base, leaving 13 bases between them. The CDR3 sequence is 13 residues long. The germline gives CDR1 SQVTM, CDR2 ANQGSEA. CDR3 bases: TGCAGCGTGCAGGGGCCGCGATCCTACGAGCAGTACTTC. Translation gives CSVQGPRSYEQYF.

The J gene is TRBJ1-1, the V gene TRBV18; 8 nucleotides agree with TRBD1. This CDR3 is built from 14 residues. Germline V gives CDR1 KGHSH, CDR2 LQKENI. With V trimmed by 8 bases and J by 6 bases, 11 bases remained unmatched. As DNA, the CDR3 is TGTGCCAGCCCCCAACAGGGGGTGAGGTCTGAAGCTTTCTTT. This encodes CASPQQGVRSEAFF.

CDR3 in amino acids: CASSDSQGDGANVLTF. CDR3 coding DNA: TGTGCCAGCAGTGATTCGCAGGGGGATGGGGCCAACGTCCTGACTTTC. The chain employs TRBV6-4 and TRBJ2-6, with 7 bases identical to TRBD1. The CDR3 covers 16 residues. In germline, CDR1 is MRHNA, CDR2 SNTAGT. The V gene end was trimmed by 3 bases and the J gene end by 3 bases; junction bases not matched to a gene: 5.

DNA of the CDR3: TGTGCCAGCAGCTTATTTGGTGACAGGGGTAAGACCCAGTACTTC. Translated, it gives CASSLFGDRGKTQYF. J is TRBJ2-5 and V is TRBV11-2, with TRBD1 matching over 8 bases. The CDR3 spans 15 residues. V dropped 2 bases and J dropped 6; count of bases not matched to a gene: 8. Germline assignment: CDR1 SGHAT and CDR2 FQNNGV.

The chain employs TRBV7-2 and TRBJ2-1; D is undetermined. V lost 8 bases and J lost 8, with 16 bases in between. Germline V gives CDR1 SGHTA, CDR2 FQGNSA. This CDR3 is 13 amino acids long. In nucleotides, the CDR3 is TGTGCCAGCTCTTCGGGTTTAGACTATGAGCAGTTCTTC. As protein: CASSSGLDYEQFF.

This clone was seen a single time. This chain uses TRBV6-2 or TRBV6-3 with TRBJ2-2; D perhaps matches TRBD1 (7 bases). The CDR3 is 15 residues long. Trimming took off 5 bases at V and 5 bases at J, with 15 bases between the two ends. Looked up from germline, CDR1 is MNHEY and CDR2 is SVGEGT. The CDR3, as DNA: TGTGCCAGCAGTAGGGGGGCCAGGGGGACCGGGGAGCTGTTTTTT. This encodes CASSRGARGTGELFF.

CDR3 coding DNA: TGCGCCAGCAGCCAAGCTTTGGAGGTTGATGGCTACACCTTC. This encodes CASSQALEVDGYTF. The V call is TRBV4-3, the J call TRBJ1-2, with D unclear. V gave up 1 base and J gave up 6 bases, with 12 bases separating them. Per germline, CDR1 LGHNA and CDR2 YSLEER. The CDR3 sequence is 14 residues long.

The chain employs TRBV4-3 and TRBJ2-3; weak D call: TRBD2 (6 bases). Germline V CDR1 and CDR2: LGHNA, YSLEER. This CDR3 is 14 amino acids long. Trimming took off 3 bases at V and 4 bases at J, with 11 bases between the two ends. In DNA form, the CDR3 reads TGCGCCAGCAGCCAGCGGGATGGCGCAGATACGCAGTATTTT. It encodes CASSQRDGADTQYF.

Details on this clone: The sample carries other DNA sequences with the same CDR3. CDR3 sequence reads: CASSTGLAGVTGELFF. Here the CDR3 DNA reads TGTGCCAGTAGTACGGGACTAGCGGGAGTCACCGGGGAGCTGTTTTTT. This sequence joins TRBV19 and TRBJ2-2; 14 bases match TRBD2. After removal of 4 bases from V and 4 bases from J, the junction contained 2 bases not matched to a gene. Germline V gene sequence: CDR1 LNHDA, CDR2 SQIVND (reference sequence). CDR3 length: 16 amino acids.

The gene calls are TRBV2 and TRBJ2-5, with 11 bases identical to TRBD2. The V segment lost 5 bases and the J segment 3 bases; nucleotides outside the gene matches: 5. Per the germline V gene, CDR1 is SNHLY and CDR2 is FYNNEI. This CDR3 has 15 residues. CDR3 DNA: TGTGCCAGCAGTTTAGCGGGAGGGACGGAAGAGACCCAGTACTTC. Amino acid sequence: CASSLAGGTEETQYF.

As DNA, the CDR3 is TGTGCTAGTGGTCTTTCAGGCGCCGGGGAGCTGTTTTTT. Protein sequence: CASGLSGAGELFF. This chain links TRBV12-5 with TRBJ2-2; D ambiguous. The CDR3 covers 13 residues. The germline V gene has CDR1 LGHNT and CDR2 FRNRAP. The germline V and J ends were trimmed by 5 bases and 6 bases, with 10 bases remaining between them.

The chain combines TRBV5-4 with TRBJ1-2; 7 positions agree with TRBD1. V was clipped by 3 bases and J by 5 bases; unmatched bases: 7. The CDR3 spans 14 residues. The germline V gene has CDR1 SGHNT and CDR2 YYREEE (reference sequence). The CDR3 bases are TGTGCCAGCAGCTCGGGACAGTATTTTTATGGCTACACCTTC. It translates to CASSSGQYFYGYTF. Drawing the rest from reference TRBV5-4 and TRBJ1-2, the complete variable domain is ETGVTQSPTHLIKTRGQQVTLRCSSQSGHNTVSWYQQALGQGPQFIFQYYREEENGRGNFPPRFSGLQFPNYSSELNVNALELDDSALYLCASSSGQYFYGYTFGSGTRLTVV.

This clone has a handful of counts. J is TRBJ1-2 and V is TRBV6-2 or TRBV6-3, with D possibly matching TRBD1 (6 bases). Looked up from germline, CDR1 is MNHEY and CDR2 is SVGEGT. This CDR3 is 13 amino acids long. Trimming took 2 bases from V and 10 from J, leaving 14 bases between them. The CDR3 DNA reads as TGTGCCAGCAGTTACGCAAGCAGGGGTTTCTACACCTTC. Protein: CASSYASRGFYTF.

This chain joins TRBV3-1 (or the pseudogene TRBV3-2) and TRBJ2-7; the D gene is possibly TRBD2 (6 bases). Germline V gene lookup returns CDR1 LGHDT and CDR2 YNNKEL (reference sequence). Trimming cost V 6 bases and J 6 bases, with 9 bases left between them. The CDR3 spans 11 residues. CDR3 loop: CASRSAGEQYF. The DNA of the CDR3 is TGTGCCAGCAGGTCAGCGGGCGAGCAGTACTTC.

The chain recombines TRBV29-1 with TRBJ2-5; the match to TRBD2 covers 7 bases. This CDR3 contains 16 residues. Germline lookup yields CDR1 SQVTM and CDR2 ANQGSEA. Losses at the gene ends were 4 bases for V and 1 base for J; bases not matched to a gene: 12. The CDR3 reads CSVGVPGGGVQETQYF. As DNA, the CDR3 is TGCAGCGTTGGAGTTCCCGGGGGAGGGGTCCAAGAGACCCAGTACTTC.

The chain carries TRBV2 and TRBJ1-1, with a tentative D call TRBD1 (6 bases). The germline V gene encodes CDR1 SNHLY and CDR2 FYNNEI. The CDR3 has 14 residues. Trimming stripped 7 bases from V and 2 bases from J, with 14 bases between. The CDR3 sequence: CASIQGAQNTEAFF. CDR3 in DNA: TGTGCCAGCATACAGGGCGCCCAAAACACTGAAGCTTTCTTT.

The rearrangement joins TRBV28 to TRBJ1-2; TRBD1 matches 10 bases. The CDR3 is 17 amino acids. V lost 3 bases, J lost 3 bases, and 10 bases stayed unmatched. Germline values: CDR1 MDHEN, CDR2 SYDVKM. The CDR3 coding sequence is TGTGCCAGCAGTTTGTTCGACGACAGGGGGCTGGACTATGGCTACACCTTC. It translates to CASSLFDDRGLDYGYTF.

The chain carries TRBV6-5 and TRBJ1-5; D might be TRBD1 (6 bases). V lost 6 bases and J lost 3, with 12 bases in between. Germline loops: CDR1 MNHEY, CDR2 SVGAGI. The CDR3 sequence is 14 residues long. This chain's CDR3 is CASSQDSSNQPQHF. The CDR3 nucleotides are TGTGCCAGCAGCCAGGACAGCTCCAATCAGCCCCAGCATTTT.

The genes are TRBV28 and TRBJ1-1; D call uncertain. The CDR3 is 12 amino acids. Germline CDR1 reads MDHEN; CDR2 reads SYDVKM. V gave up 2 bases and J gave up 4 bases, with 5 bases separating them. Here the CDR3 DNA reads TGTGCCAGCAGTTTAGGGCCCACTGAAGCTTTCTTT. It yields the protein CASSLGPTEAFF.

This clone was picked up one time. The V call is TRBV6-5, the J call TRBJ2-1, with D possibly being TRBD2 (5 bases). The CDR3 has 14 residues. V lost 5 bases to trimming and J lost 4 bases, with 12 bases between them. The germline V gene encodes CDR1 MNHEY and CDR2 SVGAGI. The CDR3 nucleotides read TGTGCCAGCAGTCCACGGAGGCAGTACAATGAGCAGTTCTTC. It translates to CASSPRRQYNEQFF.

The chain employs TRBV4-3 and TRBJ2-7, with 9 bases that match TRBD2. The CDR3 extends over 16 amino acids. Germline values: CDR1 LGHNA, CDR2 YSLEER. The V and J ends lost 1 base and 7 bases, in that order; junction bases with no gene match: 11. The CDR3 coding sequence is TGCGCCAGCAGCCAAGGCGGCGGGAGGGCCGGTCGAGAGCAGTACTTC. Its protein is CASSQGGGRAGREQYF.

The chain joins TRBV6-2 or TRBV6-3 to TRBJ2-1, with D perhaps matching TRBD2 (5 bases). This CDR3 is 13 amino acids long. Between the trimmed V and J ends, which lost 3 bases and 8 bases, there was a span of 11 bases. Germline loops: CDR1 MNHEY, CDR2 SVGEGT. CDR3 DNA: TGTGCCAGCAGTTATTGGACTCAGGATGAGCAGTTCTTC. It codes for CASSYWTQDEQFF.

This chain connects TRBV28 to TRBJ2-5; D might be TRBD2 (8 bases). Germline CDR1 is MDHEN and CDR2 is SYDVKM. With 5 bases removed from V and 6 bases from J, the gap between germline ends came to 22 bases. The CDR3 runs to 16 residues. CDR3 nucleotide sequence: TGTGCCAGCAGTCCTGCTCAGGGGGGTAGCGGGAAGACCCAGTACTTC. It codes for CASSPAQGGSGKTQYF.

The chain is built from TRBV7-2 and TRBJ2-7; D remains unclear. The CDR3 has 13 amino acids. Germline-derived CDR1 and CDR2 are SGHTA and FQGNSA. The V and J ends lost 3 bases and 2 bases respectively, with 8 bases between them. The CDR3 is CASSFPPAYEQYF. The CDR3 nucleotides read TGTGCCAGCAGCTTTCCCCCGGCCTACGAGCAGTACTTC.

The chain uses TRBV10-3 and TRBJ2-2, with TRBD1 as a possible D gene (6 bases). Germline values: CDR1 ENHRY, CDR2 SYGVKD. V lost 3 bases to trimming and J lost 8 bases, with 10 bases between them. The CDR3 spans 13 residues. CDR3 residues: CAISEGQGGELFF. In nucleotides, the CDR3 is TGTGCCATCAGTGAAGGTCAGGGGGGGGAGCTGTTTTTT.

The chain combines TRBV7-2 with TRBJ1-2, with 10 positions matching TRBD1. V was pared by 6 bases and J by 7 bases, with 8 bases of the junction left unmatched. CDR3 length: 14 residues. Germline assignment: CDR1 SGHTA and CDR2 FQGNSA. As DNA, the CDR3 is TGTGCCAGCAGTCGACAGGGGGCGCAAGCTGGCTACACCTTC. Protein: CASSRQGAQAGYTF. The full variable domain, in which reference TRBV7-2 and TRBJ1-2 provide the parts outside the CDR3, is GAGVSQSPSNKVTEKGKDVELRCDPISGHTALYWYRQSLGQGLEFLIYFQGNSAPDKSGLPSDRFSAERTGGSVSTLTIQRTQQEDSAVYLCASSRQGAQAGYTFGSGTRLTVV.